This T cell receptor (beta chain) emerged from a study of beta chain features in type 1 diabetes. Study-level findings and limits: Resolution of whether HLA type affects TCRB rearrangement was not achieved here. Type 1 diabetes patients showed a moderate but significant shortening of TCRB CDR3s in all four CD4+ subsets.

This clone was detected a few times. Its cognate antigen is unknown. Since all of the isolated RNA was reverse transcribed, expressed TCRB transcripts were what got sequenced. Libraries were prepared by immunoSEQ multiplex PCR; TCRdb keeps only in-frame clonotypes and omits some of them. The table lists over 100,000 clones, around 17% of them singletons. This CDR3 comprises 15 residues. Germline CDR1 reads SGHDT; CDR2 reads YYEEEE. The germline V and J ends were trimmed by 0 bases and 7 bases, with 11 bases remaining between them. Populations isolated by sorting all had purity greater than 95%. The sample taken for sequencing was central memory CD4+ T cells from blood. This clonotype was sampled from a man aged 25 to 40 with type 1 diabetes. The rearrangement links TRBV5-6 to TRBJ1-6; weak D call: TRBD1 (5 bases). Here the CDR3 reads CASSLATGMNSPLHF. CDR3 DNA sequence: TGTGCCAGCAGCTTGGCAACAGGCATGAATTCACCCCTCCACTTT. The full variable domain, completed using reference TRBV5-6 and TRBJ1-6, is DAGVTQSPTHLIKTRGQQVTLRCSPKSGHDTVSWYQQALGQGPQFIFQYYEEEERQRGNFPDRFSGHQFPNYSSELNVNALLLGDSALYLCASSLATGMNSPLHFGNGTRLTVT.